This T cell receptor beta chain comes out of a study of blood T cells in healthy people across ages. The CDR3 length is 14 residues. The V end was cut by 4 bases, the J end by 14 bases, with 18 bases between. Germline-derived CDR1 and CDR2 are KGHSH and LQKENI. Together with a sample-barcoded 5' primer, a J-beta primer mix was included in a second PCR lasting about 6 to 11 cycles. Each CDR3 protein gets one entry after TCRdb re-called the 5' RACE reads with MiXCR. Of about 650,000 distinct CDR3 sequences listed, about a third are singletons. This clonotype was seen once. A read error is possible here, since a much larger clone lies one base away.

V and J are TRBV18 and TRBJ1-6; a possible D gene is TRBD1 (6 bases). Material for sequencing was blood. This receptor was obtained from an elderly woman in good health. The CDR3 here is CASSRDTGLWALHF. The CDR3 bases are TGTGCCAGCTCACGGGACACCGGGCTCTGGGCCCTCCACTTT.